The TCR beta chain under discussion was sequenced for a study of beta chain features in type 1 diabetes. Sequencing targeted expressed TCRB transcripts, as all isolated RNA had been reverse transcribed. Here immunoSEQ multiplex PCR was the method, and the copy in TCRdb shows in-frame clones only, minus some. This sample has 280,000 or so clones, with about 15% found just once. V lost 4 bases and J 6 bases, leaving 13 bases between the germline ends. Germline CDR1 SGHNT, CDR2 YYREEE (reference sequence). CDR3 length: 14 residues. This clone was counted a single time. Its matching antigen is unknown. Overall study results and limits: TCRB CDR3s from Type 1 diabetes patients were moderately but significantly shorter in all four CD4+ subsets. The naive, central memory and Treg TCRB repertoires looked more alike in patients than they did in healthy donors.

Each donor gave one heparinised blood draw averaging about 120 mL. Sorting with CD45RO/CCR7/CD25/CD127/CD95/CD27 yielded naive, central memory, regulatory and stem-like memory CD4+ cells. The sequence was collected from a young man with type 1 diabetes. Sequenced material: naive CD4+ T cells from blood. V and J are TRBV5-4 and TRBJ1-4; D possibly corresponds to TRBD1 (5 bases). The DNA of the CDR3 is TGTGCCAGCAGCCAAGGGGCCCGGGATGAAAAACTGTTTTTT. It specifies CASSQGARDEKLFF.